Given below is one T cell receptor beta chain in context. Germline values: CDR1 LNHDA, CDR2 SQIVND (reference sequence). V lost 6 bases and J lost 4; bases outside the gene matches: 14. CDR3 size: 16 residues. These data come from a study of blood T cell repertoires in COVID-19. As for the study in general: Specimens from acute and convalescent COVID-19 originated in the United States, Italy and Spain. T cells, B-cell-depleted T cells, or PBMCs provided the cDNA or gDNA that served as material.

Per the original data handling: How many nucleated cells were present was estimated from reference gene primer amplification. Clones were read by immunoSEQ multiplex PCR, and TCRdb kept only the in-frame ones, dropping some. V, J and clone size derive from that table, while D and trimming were established from the DNA sequence. The repertoire holds around 280,000 clones, with around 88% as singletons. The receptor's source is a woman in her twenties or thirties who had recovered from COVID-19. The sample comprised peripheral blood. The chain has TRBV19 and TRBJ1-1; 7 bases match TRBD1. The CDR3 here is CASRGAGGAPATEAFF. CDR3 nucleotides: TGTGCCAGTAGGGGGGCAGGGGGAGCTCCTGCCACTGAAGCTTTCTTT.